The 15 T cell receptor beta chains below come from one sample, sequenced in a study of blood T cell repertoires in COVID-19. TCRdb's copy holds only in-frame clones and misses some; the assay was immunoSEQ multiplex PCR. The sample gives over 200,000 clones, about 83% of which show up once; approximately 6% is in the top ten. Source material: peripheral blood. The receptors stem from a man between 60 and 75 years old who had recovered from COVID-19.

CDR3 sequence reads: CASSLDGSGTVTNTQYF. For the CDR3, the DNA is TGCGCCAGCAGCTTGGATGGTAGCGGGACGGTTACTAATACGCAGTATTTT. This chain uses TRBV5-1 with TRBJ2-3, with 8 nucleotides matching TRBD2. V lost 0 bases, J lost 7 bases, and 13 bases stayed unmatched. Germline assignment: CDR1 SGHRS and CDR2 YFSETQ. This CDR3 region has 17 residues.

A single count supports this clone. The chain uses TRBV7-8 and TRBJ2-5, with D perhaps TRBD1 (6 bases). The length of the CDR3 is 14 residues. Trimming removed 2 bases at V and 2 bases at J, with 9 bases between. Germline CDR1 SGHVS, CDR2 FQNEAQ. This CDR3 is CASSLNRAQETQYF. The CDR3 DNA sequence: TGTGCCAGCAGCTTAAACAGGGCGCAAGAGACCCAGTACTTC.

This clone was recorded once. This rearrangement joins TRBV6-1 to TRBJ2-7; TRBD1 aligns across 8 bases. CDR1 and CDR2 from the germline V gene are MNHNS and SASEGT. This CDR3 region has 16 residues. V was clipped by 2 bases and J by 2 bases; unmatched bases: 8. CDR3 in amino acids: CASSEFLQGAPYEQYF. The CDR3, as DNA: TGTGCCAGCAGTGAATTTCTTCAGGGGGCCCCCTACGAGCAGTACTTC.

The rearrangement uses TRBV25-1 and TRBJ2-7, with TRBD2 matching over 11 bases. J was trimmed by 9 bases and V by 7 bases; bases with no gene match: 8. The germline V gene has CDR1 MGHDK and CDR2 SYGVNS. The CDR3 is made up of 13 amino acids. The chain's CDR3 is CASTLAGGYLQYF. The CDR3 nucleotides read TGTGCCAGCACTCTAGCGGGAGGATATCTGCAGTACTTC.

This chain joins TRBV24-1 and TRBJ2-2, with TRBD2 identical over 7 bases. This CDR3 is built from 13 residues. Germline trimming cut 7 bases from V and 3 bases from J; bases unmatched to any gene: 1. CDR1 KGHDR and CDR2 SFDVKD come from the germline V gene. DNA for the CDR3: TGTGCCACCAGGCGGGAGCACACCGGGGAGCTGTTTTTT. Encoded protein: CATRREHTGELFF.

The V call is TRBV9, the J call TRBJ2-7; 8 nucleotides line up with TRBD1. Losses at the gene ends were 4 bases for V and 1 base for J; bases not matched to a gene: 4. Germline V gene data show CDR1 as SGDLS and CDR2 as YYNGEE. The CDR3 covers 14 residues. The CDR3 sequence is CASSPTGASYEQYF. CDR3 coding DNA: TGTGCCAGCAGCCCGACAGGGGCGTCCTACGAGCAGTACTTC.

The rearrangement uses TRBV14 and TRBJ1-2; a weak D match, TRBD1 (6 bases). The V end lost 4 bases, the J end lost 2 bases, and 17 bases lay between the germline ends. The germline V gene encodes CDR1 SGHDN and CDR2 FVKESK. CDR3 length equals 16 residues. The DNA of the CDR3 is TGTGCCAGCAGCCCTAAACAGGGAACGCCGAACTATGGCTACACCTTC. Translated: CASSPKQGTPNYGYTF.

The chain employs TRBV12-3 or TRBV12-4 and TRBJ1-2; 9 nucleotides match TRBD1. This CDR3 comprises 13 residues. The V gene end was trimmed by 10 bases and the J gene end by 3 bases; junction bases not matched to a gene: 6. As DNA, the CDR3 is TGTGCCACCCTGCGGGACAGGGACTATGGCTACACCTTC. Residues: CATLRDRDYGYTF.

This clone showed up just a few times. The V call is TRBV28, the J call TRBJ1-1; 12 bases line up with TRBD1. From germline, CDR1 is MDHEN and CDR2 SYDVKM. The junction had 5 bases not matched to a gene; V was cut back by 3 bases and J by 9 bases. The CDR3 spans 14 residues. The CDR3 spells CASSFRDRGRKAFF. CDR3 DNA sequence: TGTGCCAGCAGTTTCCGGGACAGGGGGCGCAAAGCTTTCTTT. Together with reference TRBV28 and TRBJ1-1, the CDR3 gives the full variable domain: DVKVTQSSRYLVKRTGEKVFLECVQDMDHENMFWYRQDPGLGLRLIYFSYDVKMKEKGDIPEGYSVSREKKERFSLILESASTNQTSMYLCASSFRDRGRKAFFGQGTRLTVV.

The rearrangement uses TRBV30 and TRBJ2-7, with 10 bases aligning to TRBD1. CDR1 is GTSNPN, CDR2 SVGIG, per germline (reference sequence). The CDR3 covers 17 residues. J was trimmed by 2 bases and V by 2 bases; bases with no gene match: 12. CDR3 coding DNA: TGTGCCTGGAGTCGGAGGACAGGGGGAATCCCCACCTACGAGCAGTACTTC. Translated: CAWSRRTGGIPTYEQYF.

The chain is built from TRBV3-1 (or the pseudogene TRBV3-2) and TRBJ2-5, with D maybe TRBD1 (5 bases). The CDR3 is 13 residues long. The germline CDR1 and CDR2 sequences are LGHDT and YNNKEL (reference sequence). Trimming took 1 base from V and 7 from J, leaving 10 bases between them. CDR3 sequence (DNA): TGTGCCAGCAGCCAAGGGGGCCCCGGGACCCAGTACTTC. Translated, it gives CASSQGGPGTQYF.

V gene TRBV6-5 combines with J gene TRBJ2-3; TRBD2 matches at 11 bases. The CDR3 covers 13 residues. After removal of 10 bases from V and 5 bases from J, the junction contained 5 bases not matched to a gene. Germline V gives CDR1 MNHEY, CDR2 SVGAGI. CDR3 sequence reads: CAKLAGEGDTQYF. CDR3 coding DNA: TGTGCCAAACTAGCGGGAGAAGGAGATACGCAGTATTTT.

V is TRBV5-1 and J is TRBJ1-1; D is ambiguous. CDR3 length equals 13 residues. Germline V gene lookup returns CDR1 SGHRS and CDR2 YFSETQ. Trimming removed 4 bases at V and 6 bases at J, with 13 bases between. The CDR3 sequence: CASSPLRVAEAFF. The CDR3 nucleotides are TGCGCCAGCAGCCCCCTGAGGGTCGCTGAAGCTTTCTTT.

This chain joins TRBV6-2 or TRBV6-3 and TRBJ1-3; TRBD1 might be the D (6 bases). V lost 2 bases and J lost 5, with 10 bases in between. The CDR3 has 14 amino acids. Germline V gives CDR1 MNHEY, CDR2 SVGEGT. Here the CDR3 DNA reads TGTGCCAGCAGTTACATTGGACAGAGAAACACCATATATTTT. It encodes CASSYIGQRNTIYF.

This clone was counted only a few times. The CDR3 protein is CASSESRRTSYNEQFF. CDR3 in DNA: TGCGCCAGCAGTGAGTCGAGGCGTACCTCCTACAATGAGCAGTTCTTC. The chain joins TRBV10-2 to TRBJ2-1; no clear D. V was cut by 0 bases and J by 0 bases, with 9 bases left in between. The CDR3 contains 16 residues. Germline loops: CDR1 WSHSY, CDR2 SAAADI.